The rows below give T cell receptor beta chains drawn from one sample of a study of blood T cells in healthy people across ages. TCRdb processed the 5' RACE reads anew with MiXCR; each CDR3 protein has one entry. This sample carries 1.5 million or so distinct CDR3 sequences, about 43% of them seen once, and the ten largest clones take 7% to 9.5%. The sample taken for sequencing was blood. The receptor source for this set is a woman aged 18-35 years in good health. CDR3s include the opening cysteine and the closing phenylalanine or tryptophan. Each record gives: V gene, J gene, D gene, clone size, CDR3 protein, CDR3 DNA. The D gene is left open where the match is weak. The size field is filled for only some rows; it gives once, few, many or a size class.

v_call: TRBV12-3/TRBV12-4
j_call: TRBJ2-4
d_call: NA
clone_size: few
cdr3_aa: CASRGGGLYF
cdr3_nt: TGTGCCAGCCGCGGAGGAGGGCTGTACTTC

v_call: TRBV6-5
j_call: TRBJ1-2
d_call: NA
clone_size: NA
cdr3_aa: CASSSVRGGYTF
cdr3_nt: TGTGCCAGCAGTTCCGTAAGGGGTGGCTACACCTTC

v_call: TRBV7-6
j_call: TRBJ1-5
d_call: NA
clone_size: NA
cdr3_aa: CASSPRGRNQPQHF
cdr3_nt: TGTGCCAGCAGCCCTCGGGGGAGAAATCAGCCCCAGCATTTT

v_call: TRBV21-1
j_call: TRBJ2-3
d_call: NA
clone_size: NA
cdr3_aa: CASSPRGCGSTDTQYF
cdr3_nt: TGTGCCAGCAGCCCTCGGGGATGCGGGAGTACAGATACGCAGTATTTT

v_call: TRBV27
j_call: TRBJ2-7
d_call: TRBD2
clone_size: NA
cdr3_aa: CASSSPGGSGSYEQYF
cdr3_nt: TGTGCCAGCAGTTCCCCGGGTGGTAGCGGGTCCTACGAGCAGTACTTC

v_call: TRBV12-3/TRBV12-4
j_call: TRBJ2-7
d_call: TRBD1
clone_size: NA
cdr3_aa: CASSSTGIYEQYF
cdr3_nt: TGTGCCAGCAGTTCGACAGGGATCTACGAGCAGTACTTC

v_call: TRBV28
j_call: TRBJ2-1
d_call: TRBD1
clone_size: NA
cdr3_aa: CASRSGTGAPGEQFF
cdr3_nt: TGTGCCAGCAGGTCCGGGACAGGGGCACCAGGTGAGCAGTTCTTC

v_call: TRBV6-1
j_call: TRBJ2-1
d_call: TRBD2
clone_size: NA
cdr3_aa: CASTRLADNEQFF
cdr3_nt: TGTGCCAGCACGAGACTAGCGGACAATGAGCAGTTCTTC

v_call: TRBV6-6
j_call: TRBJ1-1
d_call: TRBD1
clone_size: NA
cdr3_aa: CASRYGTDEAFF
cdr3_nt: TGTGCCAGCAGGTACGGGACAGATGAAGCTTTCTTT

v_call: TRBV10-2
j_call: TRBJ1-2
d_call: NA
clone_size: few
cdr3_aa: CASKTRGADGNGYTF
cdr3_nt: TGCGCCAGCAAAACAAGGGGGGCTGACGGGAATGGCTACACCTTC

v_call: TRBV12-3/TRBV12-4
j_call: TRBJ2-3
d_call: TRBD2
clone_size: few
cdr3_aa: CASSKGTSGTDTQYF
cdr3_nt: TGTGCCAGCAGTAAAGGGACTAGCGGCACAGATACGCAGTATTTT

v_call: TRBV29-1
j_call: TRBJ2-7
d_call: NA
clone_size: NA
cdr3_aa: CSASGSNEQYF
cdr3_nt: TGCAGCGCGTCAGGGTCCAACGAGCAGTACTTC

v_call: TRBV4-1
j_call: TRBJ2-3
d_call: TRBD2
clone_size: NA
cdr3_aa: CASSQVLASGASTDTQYF
cdr3_nt: TGCGCCAGCAGCCAAGTGCTTGCTAGCGGGGCTAGCACAGATACGCAGTATTTT

v_call: TRBV6-5
j_call: TRBJ2-5
d_call: NA
clone_size: NA
cdr3_aa: CASSTTSPGERGTQYF
cdr3_nt: TGTGCCAGCAGTACTACCAGTCCCGGGGAAAGGGGGACCCAGTACTTC

v_call: TRBV7-9
j_call: TRBJ2-1
d_call: NA
clone_size: few
cdr3_aa: CASSLGSHYNEQFF
cdr3_nt: TGTGCCAGCAGCTTAGGTTCCCATTACAATGAGCAGTTCTTC

v_call: TRBV20-1
j_call: TRBJ2-7
d_call: NA
clone_size: NA
cdr3_aa: CSAGFNYEQYF
cdr3_nt: TGCAGTGCTGGTTTTAACTACGAGCAGTACTTC

v_call: TRBV13
j_call: TRBJ2-7
d_call: NA
clone_size: NA
cdr3_aa: CASSPRLRKAYEQYF
cdr3_nt: TGTGCCAGCAGCCCCCGATTGAGAAAGGCCTACGAGCAGTACTTC

v_call: TRBV28
j_call: TRBJ2-5
d_call: TRBD2
clone_size: NA
cdr3_aa: CASSLWGGDQETQYF
cdr3_nt: TGTGCCAGCAGTTTATGGGGGGGGGACCAAGAGACCCAGTACTTC

v_call: TRBV10-3
j_call: TRBJ1-5
d_call: TRBD1
clone_size: few
cdr3_aa: CAISTGDGQPQHF
cdr3_nt: TGTGCCATCAGCACAGGGGACGGACAGCCCCAGCATTTT

v_call: TRBV6-1
j_call: TRBJ2-1
d_call: TRBD1
clone_size: NA
cdr3_aa: CASRGTGSSNEQFF
cdr3_nt: TGTGCCAGCAGGGGGACAGGGTCAAGCAATGAGCAGTTCTTC

v_call: TRBV12-3/TRBV12-4
j_call: TRBJ2-5
d_call: NA
clone_size: few
cdr3_aa: CASSSGVVKETQYF
cdr3_nt: TGTGCCAGCAGTTCCGGGGTGGTTAAAGAGACCCAGTACTTC

v_call: TRBV6-6
j_call: TRBJ2-7
d_call: TRBD2
clone_size: NA
cdr3_aa: CASSYSRLAGSYEQYF
cdr3_nt: TGTGCCAGCAGCTACTCTCGGCTAGCGGGAAGCTACGAGCAGTACTTC

v_call: TRBV4-1
j_call: TRBJ1-5
d_call: TRBD1
clone_size: NA
cdr3_aa: CASSQPGQVDQPQHF
cdr3_nt: TGCGCCAGCAGCCAGCCGGGACAGGTAGATCAGCCCCAGCATTTT

v_call: TRBV6-1
j_call: TRBJ2-1
d_call: NA
clone_size: few
cdr3_aa: CASSRGPEQFF
cdr3_nt: TGTGCCAGCAGTCGGGGGCCTGAGCAGTTCTTC

v_call: TRBV30
j_call: TRBJ2-7
d_call: NA
clone_size: NA
cdr3_aa: CAWSVGQGAFGSYERYF
cdr3_nt: NA

v_call: TRBV7-8
j_call: TRBJ2-3
d_call: TRBD2
clone_size: NA
cdr3_aa: CASSLGVSGGGDTQYF
cdr3_nt: TGTGCCAGCAGCTTAGGCGTTAGCGGGGGTGGGGATACGCAGTATTTT

v_call: TRBV29-1
j_call: TRBJ1-4
d_call: TRBD1
clone_size: once
cdr3_aa: CSVRTGGNEKLFF
cdr3_nt: TGCAGCGTCAGGACAGGGGGTAATGAAAAACTGTTTTTT

v_call: TRBV3-1
j_call: TRBJ2-1
d_call: NA
clone_size: NA
cdr3_aa: CASSPSDRNEQFF
cdr3_nt: TGTGCCAGCAGCCCTTCGGACCGTAATGAGCAGTTCTTC

v_call: TRBV7-9
j_call: TRBJ2-5
d_call: TRBD2
clone_size: NA
cdr3_aa: CASSKGTSGGFQETQYF
cdr3_nt: TGTGCCAGCAGCAAAGGGACTAGCGGGGGGTTCCAAGAGACCCAGTACTTC

v_call: TRBV18
j_call: TRBJ1-1
d_call: NA
clone_size: NA
cdr3_aa: CASSPSVNTEAFF
cdr3_nt: TGTGCCAGCTCACCCTCAGTCAACACTGAAGCTTTCTTT

v_call: TRBV12-3/TRBV12-4
j_call: TRBJ1-2
d_call: NA
clone_size: few
cdr3_aa: CASSLGQVWANYGYTF
cdr3_nt: TGTGCCAGCAGTTTAGGACAGGTGTGGGCTAACTATGGCTACACCTTC

v_call: TRBV3-1
j_call: TRBJ2-7
d_call: NA
clone_size: NA
cdr3_aa: CASSQGVFHYEQYF
cdr3_nt: TGTGCCAGCAGCCAAGGGGTATTCCATTACGAGCAGTACTTC

v_call: TRBV2
j_call: TRBJ2-7
d_call: NA
clone_size: NA
cdr3_aa: CASSEALGSSYEQYF
cdr3_nt: TGTGCCAGCAGTGAAGCTCTCGGGTCTTCCTACGAGCAGTACTTC

v_call: TRBV30
j_call: TRBJ2-1
d_call: TRBD2
clone_size: NA
cdr3_aa: CAWGRAGGDEQFF
cdr3_nt: TGTGCCTGGGGCCGAGCGGGGGGTGATGAGCAGTTCTTC

v_call: TRBV10-3
j_call: TRBJ2-3
d_call: NA
clone_size: few
cdr3_aa: CAISQDTGTDTQYF
cdr3_nt: TGTGCCATCAGTCAAGACACCGGCACAGATACGCAGTATTTT

v_call: TRBV29-1
j_call: TRBJ1-2
d_call: TRBD1
clone_size: NA
cdr3_aa: CSVVRTGGGYTF
cdr3_nt: TGCAGCGTTGTTCGGACAGGGGGCGGCTACACCTTC

v_call: TRBV6-6
j_call: TRBJ2-1
d_call: TRBD2
clone_size: NA
cdr3_aa: CASMVAGRPSYNEQFF
cdr3_nt: TGTGCCAGCATGGTAGCGGGACGACCTTCCTACAATGAGCAGTTCTTC

v_call: TRBV4-1
j_call: TRBJ2-5
d_call: NA
clone_size: NA
cdr3_aa: CASSQEVGTLSGTQYF
cdr3_nt: TGCGCCAGCAGCCAAGAGGTTGGGACACTGAGTGGGACCCAGTACTTC